This T cell receptor (beta chain) was observed in a study of cytomegalovirus exposure and HLA in healthy donors. PCR primers comprised 60 Vbeta and 13 Jbeta primers. Clones were read by immunoSEQ multiplex PCR, and TCRdb kept only the in-frame ones, dropping some. The sample holds about 180,000 clones, roughly 84% seen once. The source is a boy aged 2 to 10 in good health and CMV-seronegative. The source material was PBMCs.

DNA of the CDR3: TGTGCCAGCAGCATCCCGGGACTAGCGGGGCGCACAGATACGCAGTATTTT. It yields the protein CASSIPGLAGRTDTQYF. The chain links TRBV7-2 to TRBJ2-3; 13 bases map to TRBD2. Per the germline V gene, CDR1 is SGHTA and CDR2 is FQGNSA. This CDR3 is built from 17 residues. Germline trimming cut 5 bases from V and 1 base from J; bases unmatched to any gene: 6.